This passage covers 27 T cell receptor beta chains from one sample sequenced in a study of cytomegalovirus exposure and HLA in healthy donors. The PCR was carried out with 60 Vbeta primers and 13 Jbeta primers. Assay: immunoSEQ multiplex PCR; the TCRdb copy retains only in-frame clones and omits some. In the table there are some 190,000 clones, about three quarters of which are singletons. Sample: PBMCs. The receptor source for this set is a middle-aged woman in good health and CMV-seronegative.

This clone has just one count. The chain combines TRBV1 with TRBJ1-2; the table's D call, TRBD1, was not checked against the DNA. TRBV1 is a recognized pseudogene. CDR3 length: 14 amino acids. The CDR3 is CTSLFQGSNYGYTF. CDR3 coding DNA: TGCACCAGCCTGTTTCAGGGCTCAAACTATGGCTACACCTTC.

The chain combines TRBV9 with TRBJ2-1; weak D call: TRBD2 (6 bases). Trimming took off 4 bases at V and 2 bases at J, with 16 bases between the two ends. Germline CDR1 reads SGDLS; CDR2 reads YYNGEE. This CDR3 is 16 amino acids long. The DNA of the CDR3 is TGTGCCAGCAGCCCTAAGGCCGGCGGGACCTACAATGAGCAGTTCTTC. Its protein is CASSPKAGGTYNEQFF.

J is TRBJ1-1 and V is TRBV5-1; D not certain. Trimming cost V 0 bases and J 5 bases, with 8 bases left between them. In germline, CDR1 is SGHRS, CDR2 YFSETQ. The CDR3 loop spans 13 amino acids. The CDR3 DNA sequence: TGCGCCAGCAGCTTGGGGGCAAGTACTGAAGCTTTCTTT. The encoded protein is CASSLGASTEAFF.

The V and J genes are TRBV29-1 and TRBJ1-2; 9 positions match TRBD1. The length of the CDR3 is 15 residues. Trimming removed 3 bases from V and 1 base from J; junction bases left unmatched: 6. The germline V gene encodes CDR1 SQVTM and CDR2 ANQGSEA. In nucleotides, the CDR3 is TGCAGCGTTGATCGGACAGGGGTGGGTAACTATGGCTACACCTTC. Amino acids: CSVDRTGVGNYGYTF.

The rearrangement uses TRBV5-1 and TRBJ2-1; the D gene is possibly TRBD2 (6 bases). From germline, CDR1 is SGHRS and CDR2 YFSETQ. The CDR3 has 18 amino acids. V lost 3 bases, J lost 0 bases, and 19 bases lay in between. Here the CDR3 DNA reads TGCGCCAGCAGCTCCGGGACTGGCCCCTCGAGCTCCTACAATGAGCAGTTCTTC. Residues: CASSSGTGPSSSYNEQFF.

The rearrangement joins TRBV7-3 to TRBJ1-2; D remains ambiguous. CDR3 length: 13 amino acids. V was trimmed by 0 bases and J by 6 bases, leaving 8 bases between them. Germline V gives CDR1 SGHTA, CDR2 FQGTGA. CDR3 amino acids: CASSLTFSHGYTF. The DNA for the CDR3 is TGTGCCAGCAGCTTAACTTTCTCCCATGGCTACACCTTC.

The rearrangement uses TRBV5-1 and TRBJ2-3, with TRBD1 matching over 10 bases. V lost 4 bases to trimming and J lost 1 base; unmatched junction nucleotides: 6. This CDR3 contains 16 residues. Looked up from germline, CDR1 is SGHRS and CDR2 is YFSETQ. CDR3 bases: TGCGCCAGCAGCAAGGGACAGGGGTCCGGCACAGATACGCAGTATTTT. This encodes CASSKGQGSGTDTQYF.

The chain couples TRBV5-6 to TRBJ2-7; 7 nucleotides line up with TRBD1. The CDR3 consists of 14 residues. Losses at the gene ends were 7 bases for V and 7 bases for J; bases not matched to a gene: 14. Per the germline V gene, CDR1 is SGHDT and CDR2 is YYEEEE. This CDR3 is CASATATGQQEQYF. The DNA for the CDR3 is TGTGCCAGCGCTACCGCGACAGGGCAGCAAGAGCAGTACTTC.

The rearrangement uses TRBV4-3 and TRBJ1-2; D may be TRBD1 (5 bases). The CDR3 loop spans 15 amino acids. CDR1 is LGHNA, CDR2 YSLEER, per germline. V lost 0 bases and J 7 bases, leaving 15 bases between the germline ends. CDR3 loop: CASSQDRQGRSGYTF. In nucleotides, the CDR3 is TGCGCCAGCAGCCAAGATCGGCAGGGTAGGAGTGGCTACACCTTC.

This clone was seen a handful of times. CDR3 region: CASSPQGVNTEAFF. The CDR3 region has the DNA TGCGCCAGCAGCCCGCAGGGGGTGAACACTGAAGCTTTCTTT. The rearrangement links TRBV5-1 to TRBJ1-1; 7 bases fit TRBD1. V was clipped by 4 bases and J by 0 bases; unmatched bases: 3. Germline V gives CDR1 SGHRS, CDR2 YFSETQ. This CDR3 is built from 14 residues.

This clone was detected a few times. The CDR3 sequence is CAIVAGGRSNTGELFF. The CDR3 DNA reads as TGTGCCATCGTCGCGGGAGGACGCAGCAACACCGGGGAGCTGTTTTTT. The rearrangement links TRBV5-4 to TRBJ2-2, with TRBD2 matching over 8 bases. Trimming removed 9 bases from V and 2 bases from J; junction bases left unmatched: 12. The germline CDR1 and CDR2 sequences are SGHNT and YYREEE (reference sequence). This CDR3 has 16 residues.

The chain carries TRBV11-1 and TRBJ2-2; 8 bases align to TRBD1. The ends lost 3 bases at V and 5 bases at J; junction bases unmatched: 2. The V gene's germline CDR1 is SGHAT and CDR2 FQDESV (reference sequence). CDR3 length equals 14 residues. Here the CDR3 reads CASSFGTGTGELFF. In DNA form, the CDR3 reads TGTGCCAGCAGCTTCGGGACAGGTACCGGGGAGCTGTTTTTT.

The V call is TRBV6-1, the J call TRBJ2-1; no firm D call. Between the trimmed V and J ends, which lost 7 bases and 5 bases, there was a span of 18 bases. Germline CDR1 is MNHNS and CDR2 is SASEGT. This CDR3 is 15 amino acids long. CDR3 in DNA: TGTGCCAGCACCGAACCGGGTTACAAACACAATGAGCAGTTCTTC. Translated: CASTEPGYKHNEQFF.

V gene TRBV19 combines with J gene TRBJ1-4, with 8 bases fitting TRBD1. There are 15 residues in the CDR3. Germline V gives CDR1 LNHDA, CDR2 SQIVND (reference sequence). V was pared by 5 bases and J by 4 bases, with 6 bases of the junction left unmatched. CDR3 DNA sequence: TGTGCCAGTAGTGTGGACAGGGAAATTAATGAAAAACTGTTTTTT. Amino acids: CASSVDREINEKLFF. Variable domain in full (rest from reference TRBV19 and TRBJ1-4): DGGITQSPKYLFRKEGQNVTLSCEQNLNHDAMYWYRQDPGQGLRLIYYSQIVNDFQKGDIAEGYSVSREKKESFPLTVTSAQKNPTAFYLCASSVDREINEKLFFGSGTQLSVL.

This sequence joins TRBV30 and TRBJ2-5, with 7 bases identical to TRBD2. The CDR3 loop spans 15 amino acids. The V gene end was trimmed by 4 bases and the J gene end by 2 bases; junction bases not matched to a gene: 10. Germline V gene sequence: CDR1 GTSNPN, CDR2 SVGIG (reference sequence). CDR3 loop: CAWIGASGNQETQYF. CDR3 DNA: TGTGCCTGGATAGGTGCTAGCGGAAATCAAGAGACCCAGTACTTC.

The chain couples TRBV10-3 to TRBJ1-1; no firm D call. The CDR3 length is 13 residues. Germline lookup yields CDR1 ENHRY and CDR2 SYGVKD. The V and J ends lost 8 bases and 2 bases respectively, with 12 bases between them. The CDR3 coding sequence is TGTGCCATCCGGCTGGAGGGAAACACTGAAGCTTTCTTT. Residues: CAIRLEGNTEAFF.

V and J are TRBV7-9 and TRBJ2-2, with no clear D. The CDR3 length is 11 residues. The V end lost 5 bases, the J end lost 5 bases, and 3 bases lay between the germline ends. Germline V CDR1 and CDR2: SEHNR, FQNEAQ (reference sequence). The CDR3 loop is CASSRTGELFF. For the CDR3, the DNA is TGTGCCAGCAGCCGGACCGGGGAGCTGTTTTTT.

This chain joins TRBV7-2 and TRBJ2-3; D is possibly TRBD2 (6 bases). The V end was cut by 1 base, the J end by 5 bases, with 16 bases between. CDR1 SGHTA and CDR2 FQGNSA come from the germline V gene. The CDR3 covers 16 residues. In DNA form, the CDR3 reads TGTGCCAGCAGCTTAGTGGTCGGGAGTACGATAGATACGCAGTATTTT. This sequence encodes CASSLVVGSTIDTQYF.

The genes are TRBV4-3 and TRBJ1-2; D remains unclear. The CDR3 is made up of 12 amino acids. Trimming removed 0 bases at V and 7 bases at J, with 6 bases between. Germline-derived CDR1 and CDR2 are LGHNA and YSLEER. CDR3 nucleotides: TGCGCCAGCAGCCAAGATATCGGTGGCTACACCTTC. It encodes CASSQDIGGYTF.

The J gene is TRBJ1-1, the V gene TRBV4-1, with D uncertain. Deletions cut 0 bases from V and 5 bases from J, with 10 bases between. CDR1 is MGHRA, CDR2 YSYEKL, per germline. This CDR3 region has 14 residues. CDR3 sequence (DNA): TGCGCCAGCAGCCAAGATTTTTCGGGAACTGAAGCTTTCTTT. It encodes CASSQDFSGTEAFF.

This sequence joins TRBV29-1 and TRBJ2-1, with D unclear. With 4 bases removed from V and 6 bases from J, the gap between germline ends came to 10 bases. Germline-derived CDR1 and CDR2 are SQVTM and ANQGSEA. The CDR3 covers 12 residues. CDR3: CSVGSRGNEQFF. In nucleotides, the CDR3 is TGCAGCGTTGGCAGTCGCGGCAATGAGCAGTTCTTC.

The chain has TRBV6-4 and TRBJ2-7; TRBD2 matches at 8 bases. Per germline, CDR1 MRHNA and CDR2 SNTAGT. This CDR3 comprises 15 residues. J gave up 6 bases and V 0 bases, and 7 bases lay outside the gene matches. This chain's CDR3 is CASSDSAGGTTEQYF. The DNA for the CDR3 is TGTGCCAGCAGTGACTCGGCGGGAGGCACCACCGAGCAGTACTTC.

V is TRBV7-2 and J is TRBJ2-2; 10 bases map to TRBD2. The CDR3 consists of 17 residues. Germline assignment: CDR1 SGHTA and CDR2 FQGNSA. V was pared by 0 bases and J by 1 base, with 2 bases of the junction left unmatched. CDR3 nucleotide sequence: TGTGCCAGCAGCTTAGCGGCTAGCGGGGGGAACACCGGGGAGCTGTTTTTT. This translates into CASSLAASGGNTGELFF.

This chain uses TRBV14 with TRBJ1-4; maybe TRBD1 (6 bases). Germline V gene lookup returns CDR1 SGHDN and CDR2 FVKESK. V was shortened by 4 bases and J by 7 bases, with 13 bases between the two germline ends. The CDR3 has 14 amino acids. The DNA for the CDR3 is TGTGCCAGCAGCCCACGGGGGGCCGGTGAAAAACTGTTTTTT. Translation: CASSPRGAGEKLFF.

The chain recombines TRBV7-2 with TRBJ2-7; TRBD2 matches 11 bases. CDR3 length: 18 residues. V shed 2 bases and J 7 bases; nucleotides not matched to a gene: 16. Germline CDR1 reads SGHTA; CDR2 reads FQGNSA. CDR3 bases: TGTGCCAGCAGCTTATCCTCTGTAGCGGGAGGGCCCTTTTATGAGCAGTACGTC. Translated, it gives CASSLSSVAGGPFYEQYV.

The chain combines TRBV4-3 with TRBJ1-5; D remains ambiguous. This CDR3 comprises 13 residues. Trimming left V 1 base short and J 7 bases short, with 8 bases between. Germline V gene data show CDR1 as LGHNA and CDR2 as YSLEER. In DNA form, the CDR3 reads TGCGCCAGCAGCCAAGGAGGCGGCCAGCCCCAGCATTTT. The encoded protein is CASSQGGGQPQHF.

The rearrangement links TRBV7-2 to TRBJ2-5, with 7 bases matching TRBD1. V was pared by 7 bases and J by 5 bases, with 10 bases of the junction left unmatched. The CDR3 runs 14 residues. The V gene's germline CDR1 is SGHTA and CDR2 FQGNSA. Here the CDR3 reads CASTATGWGETQYF. The CDR3, as DNA: TGTGCCAGCACCGCGACAGGGTGGGGGGAGACCCAGTACTTC.